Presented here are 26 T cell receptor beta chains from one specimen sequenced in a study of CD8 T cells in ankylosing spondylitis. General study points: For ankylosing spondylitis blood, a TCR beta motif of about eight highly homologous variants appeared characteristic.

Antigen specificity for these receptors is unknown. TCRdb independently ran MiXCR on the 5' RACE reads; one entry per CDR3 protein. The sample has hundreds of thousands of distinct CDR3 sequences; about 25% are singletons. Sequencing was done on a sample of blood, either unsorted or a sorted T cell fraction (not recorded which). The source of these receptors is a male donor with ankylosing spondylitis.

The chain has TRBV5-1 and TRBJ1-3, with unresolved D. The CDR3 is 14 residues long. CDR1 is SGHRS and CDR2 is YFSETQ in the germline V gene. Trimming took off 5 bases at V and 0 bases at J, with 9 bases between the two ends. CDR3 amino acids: CASSYGSSGNTIYF. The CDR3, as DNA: TGCGCCAGCAGTTACGGAAGCTCTGGAAACACCATATATTTT.

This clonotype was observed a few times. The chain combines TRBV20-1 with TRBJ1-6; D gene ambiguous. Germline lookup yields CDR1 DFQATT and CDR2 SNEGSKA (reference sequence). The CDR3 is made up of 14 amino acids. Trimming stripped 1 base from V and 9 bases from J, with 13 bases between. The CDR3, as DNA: TGCAGTGCTAGAGTCGACCGTTTGGGTTCACCCCTCCACTTT. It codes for CSARVDRLGSPLHF.

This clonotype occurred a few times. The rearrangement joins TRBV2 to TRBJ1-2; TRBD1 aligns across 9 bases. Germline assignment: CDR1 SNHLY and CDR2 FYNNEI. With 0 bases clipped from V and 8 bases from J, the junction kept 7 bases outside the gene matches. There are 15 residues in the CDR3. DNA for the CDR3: TGTGCCAGCAGTGAAGCGGGACAGGGCATAGGGGGCTACACCTTC. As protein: CASSEAGQGIGGYTF.

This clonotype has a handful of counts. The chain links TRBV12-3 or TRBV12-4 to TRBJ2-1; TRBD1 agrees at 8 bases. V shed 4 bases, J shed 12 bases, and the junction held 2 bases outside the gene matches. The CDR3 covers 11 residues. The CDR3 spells CASSSDRGQFF. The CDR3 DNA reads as TGTGCCAGCAGTTCCGACAGGGGGCAGTTCTTC.

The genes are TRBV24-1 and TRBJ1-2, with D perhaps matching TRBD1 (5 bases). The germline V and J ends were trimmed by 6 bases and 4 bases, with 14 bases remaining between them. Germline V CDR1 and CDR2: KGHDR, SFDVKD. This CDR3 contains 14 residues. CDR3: CATSKTGEVYGYTF. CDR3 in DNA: TGTGCCACCAGTAAAACAGGCGAAGTCTATGGCTACACCTTC.

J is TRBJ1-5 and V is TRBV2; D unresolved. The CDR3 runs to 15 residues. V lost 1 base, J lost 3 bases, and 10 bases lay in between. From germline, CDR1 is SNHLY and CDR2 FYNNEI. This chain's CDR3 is CASSEGRANNQPQHF. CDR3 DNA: TGTGCCAGCAGTGAAGGGAGGGCTAACAATCAGCCCCAGCATTTT.

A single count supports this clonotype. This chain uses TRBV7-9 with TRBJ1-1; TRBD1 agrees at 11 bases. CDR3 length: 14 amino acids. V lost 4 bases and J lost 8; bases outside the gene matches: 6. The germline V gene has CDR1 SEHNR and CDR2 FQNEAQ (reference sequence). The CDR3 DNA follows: TGTGCCAGCAGCTCCCGGGACAGGGGGAGCGAAGCTTTCTTT. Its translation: CASSSRDRGSEAFF.

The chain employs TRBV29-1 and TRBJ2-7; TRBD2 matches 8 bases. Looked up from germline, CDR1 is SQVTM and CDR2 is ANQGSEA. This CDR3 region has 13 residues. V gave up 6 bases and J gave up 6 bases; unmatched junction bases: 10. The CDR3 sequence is CSVQMSGGREQYF. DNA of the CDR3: TGCAGCGTCCAAATGTCGGGAGGGCGCGAGCAGTACTTC.

In DNA form, the CDR3 reads TGTGCCAGCAGTTACTCCTCTCGGGCATCGTGGAATTCACCCCTCCACTTT. Its protein is CASSYSSRASWNSPLHF. The rearrangement joins TRBV6-5 to TRBJ1-6; D not certain. This CDR3 contains 17 residues. The ends were cut back, 0 bases at V and 7 bases at J, with 16 bases in the middle. Germline-derived CDR1 and CDR2 are MNHEY and SVGAGI.

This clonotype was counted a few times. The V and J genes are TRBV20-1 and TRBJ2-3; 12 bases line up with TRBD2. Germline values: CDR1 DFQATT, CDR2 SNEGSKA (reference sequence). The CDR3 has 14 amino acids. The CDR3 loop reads CRPSSGRAADTQYF. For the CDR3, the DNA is TGCAGGCCTTCTAGCGGGAGGGCCGCAGATACGCAGTATTTT.

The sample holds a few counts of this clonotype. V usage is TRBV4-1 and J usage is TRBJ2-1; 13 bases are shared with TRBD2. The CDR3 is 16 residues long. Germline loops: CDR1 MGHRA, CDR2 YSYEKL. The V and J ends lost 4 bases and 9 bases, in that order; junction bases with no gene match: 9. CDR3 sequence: CASSPSGTSGEGEQFF. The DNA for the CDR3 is TGCGCCAGCAGCCCCAGCGGGACTAGCGGGGAGGGTGAGCAGTTCTTC.

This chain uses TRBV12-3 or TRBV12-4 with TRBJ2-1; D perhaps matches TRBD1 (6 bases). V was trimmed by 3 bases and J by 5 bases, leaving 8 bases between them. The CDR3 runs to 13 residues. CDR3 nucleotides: TGTGCCAGCAGTTTGCCAGGGGACAATGAGCAGTTCTTC. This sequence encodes CASSLPGDNEQFF.

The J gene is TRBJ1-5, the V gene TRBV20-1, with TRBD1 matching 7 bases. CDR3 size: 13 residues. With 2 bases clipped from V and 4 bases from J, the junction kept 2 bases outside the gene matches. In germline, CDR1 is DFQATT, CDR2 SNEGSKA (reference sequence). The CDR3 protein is CSARIRGNQPQHF. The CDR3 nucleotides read TGCAGTGCTAGAATCAGGGGGAATCAGCCCCAGCATTTT.

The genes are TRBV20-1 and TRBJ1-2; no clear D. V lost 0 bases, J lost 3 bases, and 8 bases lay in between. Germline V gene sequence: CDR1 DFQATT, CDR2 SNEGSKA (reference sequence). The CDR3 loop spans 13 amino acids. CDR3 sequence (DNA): TGCAGTGCTAGAGATTTGATGGACTATGGCTACACCTTC. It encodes CSARDLMDYGYTF.

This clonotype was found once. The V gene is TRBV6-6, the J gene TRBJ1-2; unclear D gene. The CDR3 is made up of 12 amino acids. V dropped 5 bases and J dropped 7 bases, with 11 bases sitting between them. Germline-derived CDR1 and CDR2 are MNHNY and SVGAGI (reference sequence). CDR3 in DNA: TGTGCCAGCAGTACCGACGCCGGTGGCTACACCTTC. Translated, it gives CASSTDAGGYTF.

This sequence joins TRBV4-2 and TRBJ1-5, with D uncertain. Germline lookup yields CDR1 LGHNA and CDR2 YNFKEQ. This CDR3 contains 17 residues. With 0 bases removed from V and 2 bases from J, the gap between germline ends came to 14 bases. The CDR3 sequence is CASSQDLGREGNQPQHF. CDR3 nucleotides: TGTGCCAGCAGCCAAGACCTCGGGAGGGAGGGCAATCAGCCCCAGCATTTT.

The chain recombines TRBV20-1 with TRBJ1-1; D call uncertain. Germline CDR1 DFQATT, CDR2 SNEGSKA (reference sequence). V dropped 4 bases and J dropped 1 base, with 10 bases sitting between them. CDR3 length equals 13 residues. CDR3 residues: CSATLAPNTEAFF. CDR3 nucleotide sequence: TGCAGTGCTACCCTGGCACCGAACACTGAAGCTTTCTTT.

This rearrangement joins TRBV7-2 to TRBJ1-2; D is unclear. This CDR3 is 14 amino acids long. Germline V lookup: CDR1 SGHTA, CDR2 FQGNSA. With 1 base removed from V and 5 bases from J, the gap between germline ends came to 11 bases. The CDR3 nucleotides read TGTGCCAGCAGCTTAGGTGGCACAGATTATGGCTACACCTTC. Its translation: CASSLGGTDYGYTF.

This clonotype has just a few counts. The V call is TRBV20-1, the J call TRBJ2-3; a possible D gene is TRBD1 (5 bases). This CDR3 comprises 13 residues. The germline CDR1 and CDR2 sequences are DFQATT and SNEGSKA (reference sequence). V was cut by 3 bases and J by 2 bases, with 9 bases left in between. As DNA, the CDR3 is TGCAGTGCTAGCAGGGCATCCACAGATACGCAGTATTTT. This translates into CSASRASTDTQYF.

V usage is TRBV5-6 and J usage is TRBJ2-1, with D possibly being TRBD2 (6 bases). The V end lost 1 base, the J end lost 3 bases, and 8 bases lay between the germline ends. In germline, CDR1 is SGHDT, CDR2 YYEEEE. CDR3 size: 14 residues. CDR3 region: CASSLTGVYNEQFF. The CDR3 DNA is TGTGCCAGCAGCTTGACGGGGGTCTACAATGAGCAGTTCTTC. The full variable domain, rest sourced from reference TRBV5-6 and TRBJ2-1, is DAGVTQSPTHLIKTRGQQVTLRCSPKSGHDTVSWYQQALGQGPQFIFQYYEEEERQRGNFPDRFSGHQFPNYSSELNVNALLLGDSALYLCASSLTGVYNEQFFGPGTRLTVL.

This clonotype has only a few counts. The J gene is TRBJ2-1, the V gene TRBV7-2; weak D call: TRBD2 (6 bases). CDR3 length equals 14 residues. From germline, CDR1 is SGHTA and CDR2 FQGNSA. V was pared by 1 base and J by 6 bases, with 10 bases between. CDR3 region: CASSLVGGANEQFF. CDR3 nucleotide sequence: TGTGCCAGCAGCTTAGTAGGCGGGGCCAATGAGCAGTTCTTC.

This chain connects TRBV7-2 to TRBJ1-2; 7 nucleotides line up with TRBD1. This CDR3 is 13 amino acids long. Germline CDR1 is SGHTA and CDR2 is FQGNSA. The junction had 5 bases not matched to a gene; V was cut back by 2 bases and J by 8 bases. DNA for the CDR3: TGTGCCAGCAGCTTACAACAGGGGTCGGGCTACACCTTC. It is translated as CASSLQQGSGYTF.

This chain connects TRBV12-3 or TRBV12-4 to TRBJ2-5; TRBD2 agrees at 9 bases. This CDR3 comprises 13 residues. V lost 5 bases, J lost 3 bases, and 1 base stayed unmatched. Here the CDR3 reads CASSGLAKETQYF. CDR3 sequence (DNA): TGTGCCAGCAGTGGACTAGCGAAAGAGACCCAGTACTTC.

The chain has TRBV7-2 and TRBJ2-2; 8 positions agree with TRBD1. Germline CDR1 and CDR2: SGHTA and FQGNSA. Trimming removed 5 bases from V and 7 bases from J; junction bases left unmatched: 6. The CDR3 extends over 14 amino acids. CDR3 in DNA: TGTGCCAGCAGCCGGACAGGGTTTGACGGGGAGCTGTTTTTT. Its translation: CASSRTGFDGELFF.

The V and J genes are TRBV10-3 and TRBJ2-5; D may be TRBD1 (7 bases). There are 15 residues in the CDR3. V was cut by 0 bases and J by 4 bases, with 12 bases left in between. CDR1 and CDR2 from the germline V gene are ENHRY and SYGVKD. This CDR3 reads CAISESEEGAETQYF. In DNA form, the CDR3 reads TGTGCCATCAGTGAGTCGGAGGAGGGGGCAGAGACCCAGTACTTC.

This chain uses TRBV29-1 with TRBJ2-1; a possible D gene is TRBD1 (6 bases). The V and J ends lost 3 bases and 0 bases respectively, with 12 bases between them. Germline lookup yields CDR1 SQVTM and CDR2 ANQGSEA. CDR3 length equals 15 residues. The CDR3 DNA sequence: TGCAGCGTTGAGCCTGGCAGGGGCTCCTACAATGAGCAGTTCTTC. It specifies CSVEPGRGSYNEQFF.